These T cell receptor beta chains were read from a single sample in a study of T cells in localized non-small cell lung cancer. Using immunoSEQ multiplex PCR, the repertoire was profiled, and TCRdb retains in-frame clones only, with some absent. Of 2,000 or so clones in the sample, roughly 24% were seen once. This specimen was normal lung tissue next to the tumor, taken before any cancer treatment. These receptors were obtained from a female donor aged 60 or older with stage II lung adenocarcinoma. CDR3s include the opening cysteine and the closing phenylalanine or tryptophan. The D gene is left open where the match is weak. The listing skips clone size in some rows; elsewhere it reads once, few, many or a size class.

J: TRBJ1-5; D: .; size: few; V: TRBV11-3; DNA: TGTGCCAGCAGTTCACAGGGTAGCAATCAGCCCCAGCATTTT; CDR3: CASSSQGSNQPQHF
J: TRBJ2-7; D: TRBD2; size: .; V: TRBV6-8; DNA: TGTGCCAGCAGTTACTCGAGAATAGCGGGGGGCCGACACGAGCAGTACTTC; CDR3: CASSYSRIAGGRHEQYF
J: TRBJ2-7; D: TRBD1; size: medium-sized; V: TRBV11-3; DNA: TGTGCCAGCAGCAAAGTCGGGACAGGGGCATACGAGCAGTACTTC; CDR3: CASSKVGTGAYEQYF
J: TRBJ1-1; D: .; size: .; V: TRBV5-1; DNA: TGCGCCAGCAGCTCCGTGGGAGCCGGTAACACTGAAGCTTTCTTT; CDR3: CASSSVGAGNTEAFF
J: TRBJ1-2; D: .; size: .; V: TRBV19; DNA: TGTGCCAGTAGTACCTTGGACGCTACTAACTATGGCTACACCTTC; CDR3: CASSTLDATNYGYTF
J: TRBJ2-1; D: .; size: .; V: TRBV9; DNA: TGTGCCAGCAGTCCCCATTACAATGAGCAGTTCTTC; CDR3: CASSPHYNEQFF
J: TRBJ1-3; D: .; size: few; V: TRBV2; DNA: TGTGCCAGCAGACGGGGAAGCTCTGGAAACACCATATATTTT; CDR3: CASRRGSSGNTIYF
J: TRBJ2-2; D: TRBD1; size: .; V: TRBV5-1; DNA: TGCGCCAGCAGCGTAACAGGGGATACCGGGGAGCTGTTTTTT; CDR3: CASSVTGDTGELFF
J: TRBJ2-3; D: TRBD2; size: medium-sized; V: TRBV9; DNA: TGTGCCAGCAGTGAAGCGGGGTTTAGCACAGATACGCAGTATTTT; CDR3: CASSEAGFSTDTQYF
J: TRBJ2-3; D: .; size: .; V: TRBV30; DNA: TGTGCCTGGACCCGGCTGACTCGCACAGATACGCAGTATTTT; CDR3: CAWTRLTRTDTQYF
J: TRBJ1-2; D: .; size: few; V: TRBV9; DNA: TGTGCCAGCAGTGAAGTCGGCAGGGCTAACTATGGCTACACCTTC; CDR3: CASSEVGRANYGYTF
J: TRBJ2-2; D: .; size: few; V: TRBV19; DNA: TGTGCCAGTAGTATAGATCGAGAGCTGTTTTTT; CDR3: CASSIDRELFF
J: TRBJ2-3; D: .; size: .; V: TRBV29-1; DNA: TGCAGCGTTGGGCAGTCCGGGGATGGAAATACGCAGTATTTT; CDR3: CSVGQSGDGNTQYF
J: TRBJ2-7; D: .; size: .; V: TRBV6-8; DNA: TGTGCCAGCAGTTACTCGTTGGGAACCTACGAGCAGTACTTC; CDR3: CASSYSLGTYEQYF
J: TRBJ2-1; D: .; size: few; V: TRBV1; DNA: TGCGCCAGCAGCCAAGGGAGACTAGCGGGAGCCAATGAGCAGTTCTTC; CDR3: CASSQGRLAGANEQFF
J: TRBJ2-3; D: .; size: few; V: TRBV28; DNA: TGTGCCAGCAAAGCGGGACAAACCACAGATACGCAGTATTTT; CDR3: CASKAGQTTDTQYF
J: TRBJ2-7; D: .; size: .; V: TRBV5-1; DNA: TGCGCCAGCAGCTCCGGGACTCATGTTACCTACGAGCAGTACTTC; CDR3: CASSSGTHVTYEQYF
J: TRBJ2-2; D: TRBD1; size: few; V: TRBV28; DNA: TGTGCCAGCAGCTTAGGGACAGCGAACGCCGGGGAGCTGTTTTTT; CDR3: CASSLGTANAGELFF
J: TRBJ2-3; D: TRBD2; size: .; V: TRBV6-8; DNA: TGTGCCAGCAGCCAGGGACTAGCACGAGATACGCAGTATTTT; CDR3: CASSQGLARDTQYF
J: TRBJ1-3; D: .; size: .; V: TRBV5-1; DNA: TGCGCCAGCAGTATCGGACAGATCGGAAACACCATATATTTT; CDR3: CASSIGQIGNTIYF
J: TRBJ1-2; D: .; size: few; V: TRBV10-2; DNA: TGCGCCAGCAGTGAGCCACCTAACTATGGCTACACCTTC; CDR3: CASSEPPNYGYTF
J: TRBJ2-7; D: .; size: large; V: TRBV6-8; DNA: TGTGCCAGCCGACCTTCTTGGGCCCCCCCCTACTACGAGCAGTACTTC; CDR3: CASRPSWAPPYYEQYF
J: TRBJ1-1; D: TRBD1; size: few; V: TRBV6-8; DNA: TGTGCCAGCCGGGGGCAGGACAGGGCGAACACTGAAGCTTTCTTT; CDR3: CASRGQDRANTEAFF
J: TRBJ1-2; D: .; size: few; V: TRBV6-8; DNA: TGTGCCAGCGGGGGGCCCGCCGAAGCTAACTATGGCTACACCTTC; CDR3: CASGGPAEANYGYTF
J: TRBJ2-5; D: .; size: few; V: TRBV9; DNA: TGTGCCAGCAGCGTAGGGGCTATAGCATTTAGGGAGACCCAGTACTTC; CDR3: CASSVGAIAFRETQYF
J: TRBJ1-1; D: .; size: .; V: TRBV18; DNA: TGTGCCAGCTCACCACAGGGTTCAATGAACACTGAAGCTTTCTTT; CDR3: CASSPQGSMNTEAFF
J: TRBJ2-7; D: .; size: .; V: TRBV14; DNA: TGTGCCAGCAGCCATCACCGCTCGGTAGGTTTTTCCTACGAGCAGTACTTC; CDR3: CASSHHRSVGFSYEQYF